The present entry profiles one T cell receptor (beta chain) with its context. Germline CDR1 and CDR2: MNHEY and SMNVEV (reference sequence). This CDR3 has 15 residues. V lost 6 bases, J lost 1 base, and 14 bases lay in between. The data originate from a study of cytomegalovirus exposure and HLA in healthy donors. These donors counted as nominally healthy when sampled, but unrecorded immune exposures were likely. PCR was performed using 60 Vbeta and 13 Jbeta primers. Using immunoSEQ multiplex PCR, the repertoire was profiled, and TCRdb retains in-frame clones only, with some absent. The sample contains around 150,000 clones, approximately 79% of which appear only once.

The J gene is TRBJ2-3, the V gene TRBV27; tentative D call: TRBD2 (5 bases). The sequencing sample was made of PBMCs. The TCR sequence derives from a male donor in good health and CMV-seronegative. The CDR3 bases are TGTGCCAGCAGCCCCCGGGGAGCTGGCACAGATACGCAGTATTTT. Translated, it gives CASSPRGAGTDTQYF.